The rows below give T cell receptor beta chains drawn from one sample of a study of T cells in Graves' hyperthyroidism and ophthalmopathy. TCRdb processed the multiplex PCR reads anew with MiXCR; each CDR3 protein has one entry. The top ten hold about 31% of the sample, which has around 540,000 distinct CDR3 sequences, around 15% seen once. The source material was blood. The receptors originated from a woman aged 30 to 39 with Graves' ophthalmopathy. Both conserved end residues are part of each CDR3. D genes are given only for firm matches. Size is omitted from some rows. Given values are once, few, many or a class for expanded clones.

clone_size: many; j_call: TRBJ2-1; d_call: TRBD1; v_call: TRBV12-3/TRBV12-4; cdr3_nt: TGTGCCAGCAGTCTGATGGGACAGGGGAAGAATGAGCAGTTCTTC; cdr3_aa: CASSLMGQGKNEQFF
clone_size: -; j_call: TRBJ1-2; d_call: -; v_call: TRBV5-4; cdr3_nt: TGTGCCAGCAGCTTGGTCCCCTATGGCTACACCTTC; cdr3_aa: CASSLVPYGYTF
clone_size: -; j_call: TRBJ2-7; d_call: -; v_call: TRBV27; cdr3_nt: TGTGCCAGCAGTTTAAAGGGAAGAATCTACGAGCAGTACTTC; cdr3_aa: CASSLKGRIYEQYF
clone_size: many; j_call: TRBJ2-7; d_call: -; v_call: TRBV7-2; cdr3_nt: TGTGCCAGCAGCTTAACCGAGACAGCCTACGAGCAGTACTTC; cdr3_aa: CASSLTETAYEQYF
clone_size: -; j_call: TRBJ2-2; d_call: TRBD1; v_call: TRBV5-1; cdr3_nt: TGCGCCAGCAGCTTGGCGTTCGCGAGACAGGGAACCTCCGGGGAGCTGTTTTTT; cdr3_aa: CASSLAFARQGTSGELFF
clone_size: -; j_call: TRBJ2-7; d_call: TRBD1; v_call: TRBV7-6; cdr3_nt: TGTGCCAGCAGCCCTTTGGACAGGAGCTCCTACGAGCAGTACTTC; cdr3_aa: CASSPLDRSSYEQYF
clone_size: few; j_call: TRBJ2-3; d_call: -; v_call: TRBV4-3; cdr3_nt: TGCGCCAGCAGCCCCATAGCGAAAAGCACAGATACGCAGTATTTT; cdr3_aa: CASSPIAKSTDTQYF
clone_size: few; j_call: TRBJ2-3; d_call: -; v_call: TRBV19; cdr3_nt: TGTGCCAGTAGTATGTCGGGGCCAGATACGCAGTATTTT; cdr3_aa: CASSMSGPDTQYF
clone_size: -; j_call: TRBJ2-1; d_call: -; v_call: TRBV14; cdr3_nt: TGTGCCAGCAGCCTCAGGGAGTTCGATGAGCAGTTCTTC; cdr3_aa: CASSLREFDEQFF
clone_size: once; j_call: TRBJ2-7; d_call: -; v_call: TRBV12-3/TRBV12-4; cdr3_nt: TGTGCCAGCGCAGGGGTAGATGGGTACGAGCAGTACTTC; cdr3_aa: CASAGVDGYEQYF
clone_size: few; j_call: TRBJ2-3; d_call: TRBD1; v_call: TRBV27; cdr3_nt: TGTGCCAGCATTCGTGGACAGGGGGGAGATACGCAGTATTTT; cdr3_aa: CASIRGQGGDTQYF
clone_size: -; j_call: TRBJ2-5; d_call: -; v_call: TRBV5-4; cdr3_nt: TGTGCCAGCAGCTTGTATGCTGGGAGGCAAGAGACCCAGTACTTC; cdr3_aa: CASSLYAGRQETQYF
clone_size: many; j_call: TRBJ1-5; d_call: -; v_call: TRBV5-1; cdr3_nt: TGCGCCAGCAGCTCGGGCAGGGAGGATCAGCCCCAGCATTTT; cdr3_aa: CASSSGREDQPQHF
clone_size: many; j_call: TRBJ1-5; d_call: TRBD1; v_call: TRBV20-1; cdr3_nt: TGCAGTGCTTCCAGACAGGGAAACAATCAGCCCCAGCATTTT; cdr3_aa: CSASRQGNNQPQHF
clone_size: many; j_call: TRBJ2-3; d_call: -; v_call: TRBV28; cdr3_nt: TGTGCCAGCGGAGGAGGAAGTGCTAGCACAGATACGCAGTATTTT; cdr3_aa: CASGGGSASTDTQYF
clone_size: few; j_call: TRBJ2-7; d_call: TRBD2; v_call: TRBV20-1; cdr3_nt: TGCAGTGCTAGGCAGACTAGCGGGAGATTATACGAGCAGTACTTC; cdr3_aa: CSARQTSGRLYEQYF
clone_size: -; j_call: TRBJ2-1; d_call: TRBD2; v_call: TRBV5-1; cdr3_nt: TGCGCCAGCAGCTTGGATCTTCGGAACCACCCCGGGACTAGCGGGAGAGATGAGCAGTTCTTC; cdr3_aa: CASSLDLRNHPGTSGRDEQFF
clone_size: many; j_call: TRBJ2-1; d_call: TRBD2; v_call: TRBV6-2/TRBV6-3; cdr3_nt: TGTGCCAGCAGTTACGGGGCGGGAGCGATTTCGGATGAGCAGTTCTTC; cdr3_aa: CASSYGAGAISDEQFF
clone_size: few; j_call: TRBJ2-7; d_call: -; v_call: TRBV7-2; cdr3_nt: TGTGCCAGCAGCCTACCGGAGCAGAGCTCCTACGAGCAGTACTTC; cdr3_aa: CASSLPEQSSYEQYF
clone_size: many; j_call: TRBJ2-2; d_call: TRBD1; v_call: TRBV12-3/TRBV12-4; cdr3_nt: TGTGCCAGCAGGAACCAACAGGGGGTCGGGACCGGGGAGCTGTTTTTT; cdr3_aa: CASRNQQGVGTGELFF
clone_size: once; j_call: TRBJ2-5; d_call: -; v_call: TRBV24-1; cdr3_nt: TGTGCCACCAGTGATCCTGAGGACCAAGAGACCCAGTACTTC; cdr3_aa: CATSDPEDQETQYF
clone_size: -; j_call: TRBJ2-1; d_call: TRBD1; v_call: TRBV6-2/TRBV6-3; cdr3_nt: TGTGCCAGCAGGGGCCAGGGGGCCTACGAGCAGTTCTTC; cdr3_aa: CASRGQGAYEQFF
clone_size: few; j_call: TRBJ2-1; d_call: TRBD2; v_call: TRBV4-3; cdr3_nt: TGCGCCAGCAGCCAAAGCGGGGGGGATCAGGGGGCGCTAGAAAATGAGCAGTTCTTC; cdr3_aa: CASSQSGGDQGALENEQFF
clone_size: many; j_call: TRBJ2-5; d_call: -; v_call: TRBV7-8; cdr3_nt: TGTGCCAGCAGCTGGACTACTCAAGAGACCCAGTACTTC; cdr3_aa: CASSWTTQETQYF
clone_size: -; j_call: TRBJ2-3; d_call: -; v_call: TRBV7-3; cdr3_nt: TGTGCCAGCAGCTTATCCTCAGGGGTTGCAGATACGCAGTATTTT; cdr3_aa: CASSLSSGVADTQYF